This T cell receptor (beta chain) was recovered during a study of beta chain features in type 1 diabetes. At the level of the study: All samples together contributed more than 90,000,000 sorted cells for examination. Study results and caveats: There were fewer insertions and more deletions at the VDJ junctions of type 1 diabetes patients. The question of HLA type influencing TCRB rearrangement was one that remained unresolved here. Moderate but significant shortening of TCRB CDR3s was recorded in all four CD4+ subsets from Type 1 diabetes patients.

Sorting based on CD45RO/CCR7/CD25/CD127/CD95/CD27 separated CD4+ naive, central memory, regulatory and stem cell-like memory cells. In regard to this clone: Antigen specificity is unknown.

Of the isolated RNA, all was reverse transcribed, and so the sequenced material was expressed TCRB transcripts. Data came from immunoSEQ multiplex PCR; TCRdb stores just in-frame clones and leaves some out. The sample has about 160,000 clones; around 7.9% are singletons. Sequencing was performed on central memory CD4+ T cells from blood. This TCR derives from a young man with type 1 diabetes.

The CDR3 sequence: CASSYRTSGSHEQFF. The CDR3 nucleotides read TGTGCCAGCAGCTACCGGACTAGCGGGAGCCATGAGCAGTTCTTC. This rearrangement joins TRBV11-1 to TRBJ2-1; 13 bases match TRBD2. CDR1 and CDR2 from the germline V gene are SGHAT and FQDESV (reference sequence). The CDR3 covers 15 residues. The V gene end was trimmed by 4 bases and the J gene end by 8 bases; junction bases not matched to a gene: 5.